This TCR beta chain derives from a study of blood T cell repertoires in COVID-19. In the study overall: Sites across the United States, Italy and Spain contributed samples from acute and convalescent COVID-19. T cells, B-cell-depleted T cells, or PBMCs provided the cDNA or gDNA that served as material.

Germline trimming cut 5 bases from V and 4 bases from J; bases unmatched to any gene: 6. The CDR3 runs to 14 residues. CDR1 SEHNR and CDR2 FQNEAQ come from the germline V gene (reference sequence). Clones were read by immunoSEQ multiplex PCR, and TCRdb kept only the in-frame ones, dropping some. Here the sample spans roughly 250,000 clones, around 90% being singletons. This receptor was taken from a man aged 55 to 69 who had recovered from COVID-19. The V and J genes are TRBV7-9 and TRBJ2-3, with TRBD1 identical over 7 bases. Sequenced: peripheral blood. The CDR3 reads CASSKDRVADTQYF. CDR3 DNA: TGTGCCAGCAGCAAAGACAGGGTCGCAGATACGCAGTATTTT.